This passage covers 17 T cell receptor beta chains from one sample sequenced in a study of molecular identifiers for immune sequencing clone quantification. TCRdb analysed the PCR reads with MiXCR anew, one entry per CDR3 protein. The sample has roughly 630,000 distinct CDR3 sequences; 25% are singletons. Sequencing was performed on naive CD8+ T cells from blood, with Jurkat cell RNA spiked in. Stated subset: FACS-sorted CD8+CD4-CCR7+CD45RA+ naive T cells. Receptors originate from a human donor in good health. Some libraries in this study had Jurkat cell RNA spiked in.

This clonotype was picked up one time. It is likely a read error, because the conserved phenylalanine at the end of the CDR3 is missing. This chain connects TRBV27 to TRBJ1-1, with D possibly being TRBD1 (5 bases). Trimming removed 3 bases from V and 1 base from J, with 6 bases in between. Germline CDR1 is MNHEY and CDR2 is SMNVEV (reference sequence). This CDR3 is 13 amino acids long. The DNA for the CDR3 is TGTGCCAGCAGTTTTCAGGGGAACACTGAAGCTTTCATT. Translation gives CASSFQGNTEAFI.

This clonotype was seen repeatedly, ten times or more. The rearrangement links TRBV7-6 to TRBJ2-3, with 8 bases matching TRBD1. V trimming: 5 bases; J trimming: 2 bases; junction bases outside the gene matches: 15. Germline values: CDR1 SGHVS, CDR2 FNYEAQ. CDR3 length: 18 residues. The CDR3 DNA follows: TGTGCCAGCAGCCGTCCCGCCCACCGGGACAGGATCACAGATACGCAGTATTTT. Protein: CASSRPAHRDRITDTQYF.

This clonotype was counted ten times or more. The CDR3 DNA reads as TGTGCCAGCAGCCCAGACCCGACAGGGAAAACTGAAGCTTTCTTT. Translating gives CASSPDPTGKTEAFF. This chain joins TRBV14 and TRBJ1-1, with 7 positions matching TRBD1. Germline V lookup: CDR1 SGHDN, CDR2 FVKESK. The trim removed 4 bases at V and 5 bases at J, leaving 10 bases unmatched. The CDR3 is made up of 15 amino acids.

The chain recombines TRBV2 with TRBJ2-6; D is perhaps TRBD1 (6 bases). The CDR3 covers 16 residues. Germline V gene sequence: CDR1 SNHLY, CDR2 FYNNEI. V lost 3 bases and J lost 1, with 10 bases in between. The CDR3: CASSDPDSSGANVLTF. Written as DNA, the CDR3 is TGTGCCAGCAGTGATCCGGACAGTTCTGGGGCCAACGTCCTGACTTTC.

This clonotype was detected a few times. V and J are TRBV7-7 and TRBJ2-1, with a weak D call TRBD2 (7 bases). Looked up from germline, CDR1 is SSHAT and CDR2 is FNYEAQ (reference sequence). The V and J ends lost 1 base and 6 bases respectively, with 22 bases between them. The CDR3 sequence is 18 residues long. The CDR3 loop reads CASSLGRLGGGRGNEQFF. For the CDR3, the DNA is TGTGCCAGCAGCTTAGGTCGTCTAGGGGGGGGTCGGGGCAATGAGCAGTTCTTC.

Note on this clonotype: Since a much larger clone is just one base distant, this may be a read error. J is TRBJ1-1 and V is TRBV14; 9 bases are shared with TRBD1. The CDR3 runs to 13 residues. The germline gives CDR1 SGHDN, CDR2 FVKESK. In nucleotides, the CDR3 is TGTGCCAGCAGACGGACAGGGGACACTGAAGCTTGCTTT. Amino acids: CASRRTGDTEACF.

This clonotype has more than one count but fewer than ten. In DNA, the CDR3 is TGCGCCAGCAGCCAAGTAAAGTGGGACAGGGGTGAAGCTTTCTTT. Amino acids: CASSQVKWDRGEAFF. The rearrangement joins TRBV4-3 to TRBJ1-1; 10 positions match TRBD1. This CDR3 is built from 15 residues. The V and J ends lost 1 base and 7 bases, in that order; junction bases with no gene match: 6. Germline V gives CDR1 LGHNA, CDR2 YSLEER.

This clonotype was observed at least ten times. The V gene is TRBV30, the J gene TRBJ1-1; 10 bases match TRBD1. Germline CDR1 and CDR2: GTSNPN and SVGIG (reference sequence). Trimming at V came to 3 bases and at J to 5 bases, leaving 9 bases not matched to a gene. The CDR3 has 15 amino acids. The CDR3 nucleotides are TGTGCCTGGAGCTGGACGGGACAGGGGATGACTGAAGCTTTCTTT. It translates to CAWSWTGQGMTEAFF.

V usage is TRBV4-1 and J usage is TRBJ1-1; D gene ambiguous. V lost 1 base to trimming and J lost 7 bases, with 19 bases between them. This CDR3 is 16 amino acids long. Looked up from germline, CDR1 is MGHRA and CDR2 is YSYEKL. CDR3 region: CASSQGHSMDHIEAFF. For the CDR3, the DNA is TGCGCCAGCAGCCAAGGTCATAGTATGGACCACATTGAAGCTTTCTTT.

The rearrangement uses TRBV18 and TRBJ2-3, with D hard to call. Trimming removed 2 bases from V and 2 bases from J, with 8 bases in between. The CDR3 sequence is 14 residues long. Germline lookup yields CDR1 KGHSH and CDR2 LQKENI. The CDR3 sequence: CASSPGLLTDTQYF. The CDR3 nucleotides read TGTGCCAGCTCACCAGGATTACTCACAGATACGCAGTATTTT.

This clonotype was seen once. Compared with germline, one end of the junction differs, possibly owing to a read error. This chain connects TRBV7-9 to TRBJ2-2; 7 bases are a match to TRBD2. CDR1 and CDR2 from the germline V gene are SEHNR and FQNEAQ (reference sequence). CDR3 size: 13 residues. The CDR3 here is CASSALAPGALFF. CDR3 in DNA: TGTGCCAGCAGCGCACTAGCGCCCGGGGCGCTGTTTTTT.

Note on this clonotype: This may come from a read error, since a much larger clone is one base off. The missing conserved phenylalanine or tryptophan at the end of this CDR3 makes a read error likely. This sequence joins TRBV25-1 and TRBJ2-7, with 10 bases identical to TRBD2. V dropped 0 bases and J dropped 3; count of bases not matched to a gene: 2. Germline values: CDR1 MGHDK, CDR2 SYGVNS. This CDR3 region has 15 residues. In DNA form, the CDR3 reads TGTGCCAGCAGTGAATATACTAGCGGGATCTACGAGCAGTACCTC. Amino acids: CASSEYTSGIYEQYL.

This clonotype turned up a few times. The chain couples TRBV2 to TRBJ2-7; D gene uncertain. The CDR3 sequence is 14 residues long. Germline V CDR1 and CDR2: SNHLY, FYNNEI. The V and J ends lost 3 bases and 3 bases respectively, with 12 bases between them. CDR3 protein: CASSESRRFYEQYF. The CDR3 nucleotides read TGTGCCAGCAGTGAGTCGCGCAGGTTCTACGAGCAGTACTTC. The full variable domain, its missing parts supplied by reference TRBV2 and TRBJ2-7, is EPEVTQTPSHQVTQMGQEVILRCVPISNHLYFYWYRQILGQKVEFLVSFYNNEISEKSEIFDDQFSVERPDGSNFTLKIRSTKLEDSAMYFCASSESRRFYEQYFGPGTRLTVT.

The chain has TRBV9 and TRBJ1-2, with D perhaps matching TRBD1 (5 bases). The CDR3 sequence is 15 residues long. Germline V gene lookup returns CDR1 SGDLS and CDR2 YYNGEE. The germline V and J ends were trimmed by 6 bases and 2 bases, with 17 bases remaining between them. CDR3 loop: CASNVGTDGNYGYTF. CDR3 coding DNA: TGTGCCAGCAACGTTGGGACGGACGGAAACTATGGCTACACCTTC.

This clonotype appeared many times. The gene calls are TRBV27 and TRBJ1-1; D might be TRBD1 (5 bases). The ends were cut back, 0 bases at V and 5 bases at J, with 10 bases in the middle. Germline V gene lookup returns CDR1 MNHEY and CDR2 SMNVEV (reference sequence). CDR3 size: 14 residues. CDR3 sequence reads: CASSLSGAGTEAFF. DNA for the CDR3: TGTGCCAGCAGTTTATCTGGGGCGGGTACTGAAGCTTTCTTT.

In its sample, this clonotype was seen a few times. This chain connects TRBV15 to TRBJ1-2; D ambiguous. The CDR3 spans 15 residues. From germline, CDR1 is LNHNV and CDR2 YYDKDF (reference sequence). V was cut by 0 bases and J by 0 bases, with 8 bases left in between. CDR3 nucleotide sequence: TGTGCCACCAGCAGAGACCGACTGACTAACTATGGCTACACCTTC. Its translation: CATSRDRLTNYGYTF.

This clonotype was counted at least ten times. The gene calls are TRBV4-1 and TRBJ2-1; 11 bases line up with TRBD2. CDR1 MGHRA and CDR2 YSYEKL come from the germline V gene. V was pared by 4 bases and J by 10 bases, with 9 bases of the junction left unmatched. CDR3 length: 15 amino acids. As DNA, the CDR3 is TGCGCCAGCAGCCTATTTAGCGGGGGGGCCTGGGAGCAGTTCTTC. The encoded protein is CASSLFSGGAWEQFF.